A single sample is the source of the 26 T cell receptor beta chains below, sequenced in a study of CD8 T cells in ankylosing spondylitis. TCRdb redid the calling of the 5' RACE reads with MiXCR, one entry per CDR3 protein. This sample has around 13,000 distinct CDR3 sequences; 2.8% occur once, and the top ten carry 7.5% to 9%. The sequencing sample was made of blood, either unsorted or a sorted T cell fraction (not recorded which). These receptors all stem from a male donor with ankylosing spondylitis or in good health (not recorded which).

The chain uses TRBV9 and TRBJ1-3; the D is unclear. Germline values: CDR1 SGDLS, CDR2 YYNGEE. V shed 4 bases and J shed 0 bases, with 11 bases lying between them. The CDR3 runs to 15 residues. The CDR3 region has the DNA TGTGCCAGCAGCCTCAAGGCCCTCTCTGGAAACACCATATATTTT. Protein product: CASSLKALSGNTIYF.

The chain joins TRBV9 to TRBJ1-2; 7 bases fit TRBD1. Germline CDR1 and CDR2: SGDLS and YYNGEE. Trimming cost V 4 bases and J 4 bases; bases outside gene matches: 7. The CDR3 has 14 residues. In nucleotides, the CDR3 is TGTGCCAGCAGCCTGCCCGGGACAGCCTATGGCTACACCTTC. This encodes CASSLPGTAYGYTF.

This clonotype was counted at least ten times. The J gene is TRBJ2-2, the V gene TRBV9; D is possibly TRBD1 or TRBD2 (5 bases each). The V gene lost 2 bases and the J gene lost 5 bases, with 13 bases spanning the gap. Germline-derived CDR1 and CDR2 are SGDLS and YYNGEE. The CDR3 runs 15 residues. The CDR3 DNA reads TGTGCCAGCAGCGTCACCGGGACGGGAACCGGGGAGCTGTTTTTT. Residues: CASSVTGTGTGELFF.

This clonotype was observed many times. This chain links TRBV9 with TRBJ2-5; 8 bases map to TRBD1. The CDR3 spans 14 residues. The germline V gene has CDR1 SGDLS and CDR2 YYNGEE. Germline trimming cut 3 bases from V and 7 bases from J; bases unmatched to any gene: 8. The CDR3, as DNA: TGTGCCAGCAGCGGAACAGGGGGATTCGGGACCCAGTACTTC. Protein product: CASSGTGGFGTQYF.

This clonotype was recorded many times. The junction departs from the called germline gene at one end, perhaps through a read error. The chain recombines TRBV9 with TRBJ2-5; possibly TRBD1 or TRBD2 for D (5 bases each). The CDR3 has 13 amino acids. Looked up from germline, CDR1 is SGDLS and CDR2 is YYNGEE. CDR3 amino acids: CACSVGPGQTQYF. The CDR3 region has the DNA TGTGCCTGCAGCGTAGGCCCGGGGCAGACCCAGTACTTC.

This clonotype was recorded many times. The gene calls are TRBV9 and TRBJ1-2; 8 bases match TRBD1. CDR1 and CDR2 from the germline V gene are SGDLS and YYNGEE. Trimming removed 0 bases from V and 2 bases from J; junction bases left unmatched: 3. CDR3 size: 15 residues. The CDR3 spells CASSVGSGGNYGYTF. In nucleotides, the CDR3 is TGTGCCAGCAGCGTAGGATCAGGGGGCAACTATGGCTACACCTTC.

This clonotype was observed many times. This sequence joins TRBV9 and TRBJ1-4; D may be TRBD1 (5 bases). The V end was cut by 4 bases, the J end by 2 bases, with 12 bases between. Germline loops: CDR1 SGDLS, CDR2 YYNGEE. The CDR3 length is 15 residues. The CDR3 nucleotides are TGTGCCAGCAGCTCCGGGGGGTGGACTAATGAAAAACTGTTTTTT. Translating it yields CASSSGGWTNEKLFF.

The table lists this clonotype with many counts. J is TRBJ1-1 and V is TRBV9, with 7 positions matching TRBD1. The junction had 17 bases not matched to a gene; V was cut back by 4 bases and J by 11 bases. Germline-derived CDR1 and CDR2 are SGDLS and YYNGEE. The length of the CDR3 is 15 residues. DNA of the CDR3: TGTGCCAGCAGCCCGGGAGGGGGCCTTTACGCGGGGGCTTTCTTT. It yields the protein CASSPGGGLYAGAFF.

The chain carries TRBV9 and TRBJ2-2, with 11 bases matching TRBD2. Germline CDR1 and CDR2: SGDLS and YYNGEE. V gave up 0 bases and J gave up 1 base; unmatched junction bases: 8. The CDR3 has 19 amino acids. CDR3 coding DNA: TGTGCCAGCAGCGTAGTCCCCCTAGCGGGGGGATTGAACACCGGGGAGCTGTTTTTT. It translates to CASSVVPLAGGLNTGELFF.

By frequency in the sample, this clonotype is medium-sized. The CDR3 sequence is CASSTNPGTGVGHTIYF. CDR3 in DNA: TGTGCCAGCAGCACGAACCCAGGGACAGGGGTAGGGCACACCATATATTTT. V and J are TRBV9 and TRBJ1-3, with 10 bases that match TRBD1. Per germline, CDR1 SGDLS and CDR2 YYNGEE. This CDR3 contains 17 residues. With V trimmed by 4 bases and J by 8 bases, 15 bases remained unmatched.

This clonotype was counted many times. V gene TRBV9 combines with J gene TRBJ2-1, with no clear D. Deletions cut 4 bases from V and 7 bases from J, with 12 bases between. Per germline, CDR1 SGDLS and CDR2 YYNGEE. This CDR3 contains 13 residues. CDR3 nucleotide sequence: TGTGCCAGCAGCCCCTATGATGGGAATGAGCAGTTCTTC. Its protein is CASSPYDGNEQFF.

This clonotype was counted a few times. This sequence joins TRBV9 and TRBJ2-1; TRBD2 matches at 8 bases. Germline CDR1 is SGDLS and CDR2 is YYNGEE. The ends lost 3 bases at V and 2 bases at J; junction bases unmatched: 13. This CDR3 has 18 residues. The CDR3 DNA reads TGTGCCAGCAGCGCTCACCCGCGGCTAGCGGGCACCTACAATGAGCAGTTCTTC. It encodes CASSAHPRLAGTYNEQFF.

This clonotype was picked up many times. The chain links TRBV9 to TRBJ2-1, with TRBD2 matching 9 bases. With 0 bases clipped from V and 7 bases from J, the junction kept 8 bases outside the gene matches. CDR1 is SGDLS, CDR2 YYNGEE, per germline. This CDR3 contains 16 residues. CDR3 in DNA: TGTGCCAGCAGCGTAGAAGCTAGCGGGAAAGGAAATGAGCAGTTCTTC. Its protein product is CASSVEASGKGNEQFF.

The J gene is TRBJ2-5, the V gene TRBV9; 11 nucleotides align to TRBD2. Trimming removed 1 base from V and 2 bases from J; junction bases left unmatched: 1. The CDR3 runs to 15 residues. Germline V gene lookup returns CDR1 SGDLS and CDR2 YYNGEE. CDR3 in amino acids: CASSVTSGGQETQYF. As DNA, the CDR3 is TGTGCCAGCAGCGTAACTAGCGGGGGACAAGAGACCCAGTACTTC.

This clonotype was recorded at least ten times. The chain couples TRBV9 to TRBJ2-3; TRBD1 matches at 9 bases. CDR1 is SGDLS and CDR2 is YYNGEE in the germline V gene. The junction had 15 bases not matched to a gene; V was cut back by 5 bases and J by 2 bases. CDR3 size: 18 residues. The CDR3 reads CASSGTGPKRSSTDTQYF. CDR3 bases: TGTGCCAGCAGTGGGACAGGGCCCAAAAGGTCCTCCACAGATACGCAGTATTTT.

This clonotype is categorized as medium-sized. In nucleotides, the CDR3 is TGTGCCAGCAGCGTAGACCCGAGGGGACCCTGGGGCGATACGCAGTATTTT. Protein: CASSVDPRGPWGDTQYF. This chain uses TRBV9 with TRBJ2-3; D is perhaps TRBD1 or TRBD2 (5 bases each). Between the trimmed V and J ends, which lost 0 bases and 6 bases, there was a span of 20 bases. The CDR3 spans 17 residues. Germline assignment: CDR1 SGDLS and CDR2 YYNGEE.

This clonotype occurred many times. V is TRBV9 and J is TRBJ1-6, with a possible D match to TRBD1 (6 bases). The CDR3 runs to 13 residues. V lost 7 bases, J lost 7 bases, and 12 bases lay in between. In germline, CDR1 is SGDLS, CDR2 YYNGEE. In nucleotides, the CDR3 is TGTGCCAGCCAGGGGACGCGGAATTCACCCCTCCACTTT. Amino acid sequence: CASQGTRNSPLHF.

This clonotype was counted at least ten times. This chain links TRBV9 with TRBJ2-2; D unresolved. Trimming cost V 0 bases and J 0 bases, with 9 bases left between them. This CDR3 comprises 16 residues. Germline V gene lookup returns CDR1 SGDLS and CDR2 YYNGEE. The CDR3: CASSVAPIANTGELFF. The CDR3 region has the DNA TGTGCCAGCAGCGTAGCCCCTATAGCGAACACCGGGGAGCTGTTTTTT.

This clonotype was seen repeatedly, ten times or more. The V and J genes are TRBV9 and TRBJ2-2; no clear D. The length of the CDR3 is 15 residues. V shed 4 bases and J shed 5 bases, with 15 bases lying between them. Germline loops: CDR1 SGDLS, CDR2 YYNGEE. CDR3: CASSPASAPTGELFF. CDR3 DNA sequence: TGTGCCAGCAGCCCAGCATCGGCCCCTACCGGGGAGCTGTTTTTT.

This clonotype was recorded at least ten times. The genes are TRBV9 and TRBJ2-5, with D perhaps TRBD1 (6 bases). Trimming stripped 3 bases from V and 4 bases from J, with 10 bases between. The V gene's germline CDR1 is SGDLS and CDR2 YYNGEE. The CDR3 spans 13 residues. The CDR3 bases are TGTGCCAGCAGCGCACAGGGTGGAGAGACCCAGTACTTC. Its translation is CASSAQGGETQYF. Full variable domain (outside the CDR3, taken from reference TRBV9 and TRBJ2-5): DSGVTQTPKHLITATGQRVTLRCSPRSGDLSVYWYQQSLDQGLQFLIQYYNGEERAKGNILERFSAQQFPDLHSELNLSSLELGDSALYFCASSAQGGETQYFGPGTRLLVL.

This clonotype was found many times. This chain uses TRBV9 with TRBJ1-3; no clear D gene. Trimming shortened V by 0 bases and J by 5 bases, and 0 bases separated the two germline ends. Germline V gives CDR1 SGDLS, CDR2 YYNGEE. The CDR3 has 11 residues. CDR3 loop: CASSVGNTIYF. The CDR3 DNA is TGTGCCAGCAGCGTAGGAAACACCATATATTTT. Full variable domain (missing parts from reference TRBV9 and TRBJ1-3): DSGVTQTPKHLITATGQRVTLRCSPRSGDLSVYWYQQSLDQGLQFLIQYYNGEERAKGNILERFSAQQFPDLHSELNLSSLELGDSALYFCASSVGNTIYFGEGSWLTVV.

Many counts were recorded for this clonotype. A junction end diverges from the germline sequence, so it may reflect a read error. This chain uses TRBV9 with TRBJ1-3, with D tentatively TRBD1 (6 bases). Germline values: CDR1 SGDLS, CDR2 YYNGEE. This CDR3 region has 18 residues. The CDR3: CASSVEGGFRSSENTIYF. The CDR3 DNA follows: TGTGCCAGCAGCGTGGAGGGGGGTTTTAGGAGCTCTGAAAACACCATATATTTT.

This clonotype showed up many times. V usage is TRBV9 and J usage is TRBJ2-7, with D tentatively TRBD1 (6 bases). V lost 3 bases and J 5 bases, leaving 12 bases between the germline ends. CDR1 is SGDLS, CDR2 YYNGEE, per germline. There are 13 residues in the CDR3. Here the CDR3 DNA reads TGTGCCAGCAGCGAAAACTCAGGGGACGAGCAGTACTTC. Protein sequence: CASSENSGDEQYF. Together with reference TRBV9 and TRBJ2-7, the CDR3 gives the full variable domain: DSGVTQTPKHLITATGQRVTLRCSPRSGDLSVYWYQQSLDQGLQFLIQYYNGEERAKGNILERFSAQQFPDLHSELNLSSLELGDSALYFCASSENSGDEQYFGPGTRLTVT.

This clonotype ranks as medium-sized (0.01 to 0.1%). The CDR3 reads CASSSGDGAYEQYF. CDR3 coding DNA: TGTGCCAGCAGCTCCGGGGACGGAGCCTACGAGCAGTACTTC. The gene calls are TRBV9 and TRBJ2-7; the D gene could be TRBD1 or TRBD2 (5 bases each). Germline CDR1 SGDLS, CDR2 YYNGEE. The V end lost 4 bases, the J end lost 2 bases, and 13 bases lay between the germline ends. This CDR3 region has 14 residues.

This clonotype was seen at least ten times. DNA of the CDR3: TGTGCCAGCAGCGGAGACGGGGATCCCTACAATGAGCAGTTCTTC. Translation: CASSGDGDPYNEQFF. The chain uses TRBV9 and TRBJ2-1; tentatively, D is TRBD2 (5 bases). Germline loops: CDR1 SGDLS, CDR2 YYNGEE. CDR3 length: 15 amino acids. The ends were cut back, 3 bases at V and 2 bases at J, with 12 bases in the middle.

This clonotype showed up many times. The chain couples TRBV9 to TRBJ1-3, with D possibly being TRBD1 (5 bases). Germline V gene sequence: CDR1 SGDLS, CDR2 YYNGEE. The CDR3 totals 15 residues. The V end lost 3 bases, the J end lost 7 bases, and 17 bases lay between the germline ends. The CDR3 DNA reads TGTGCCAGCAGCGCGAAGACAGCAGAGGGGAACACCATATATTTT. It specifies CASSAKTAEGNTIYF.